Shown below are 8 T cell receptor beta chains from a single sample sequenced in a study of blood T cell repertoires in COVID-19. Some clones are missing from TCRdb's copy, which holds only in-frame ones; the method was immunoSEQ multiplex PCR. Here the sample spans around 130,000 clones, around 83% being singletons. The specimen sequenced was peripheral blood. These TCRs come from a woman aged 80 or over with acute or convalescent COVID-19.

The V and J genes are TRBV3-1 (or the pseudogene TRBV3-2) and TRBJ1-3; D is ambiguous. The CDR3 has 16 amino acids. Germline V gene lookup returns CDR1 LGHDT and CDR2 YNNKEL (reference sequence). V was trimmed by 2 bases and J by 4 bases, leaving 15 bases between them. The CDR3 DNA is TGTGCCAGCAGCCAACGGGAGGGAAAATCCGGAAACACCATATATTTT. It translates to CASSQREGKSGNTIYF.

This clone occurred a few times. This sequence joins TRBV29-1 and TRBJ2-3, with D possibly matching TRBD2 (7 bases). V dropped 2 bases and J dropped 3 bases, with 9 bases sitting between them. CDR1 is SQVTM, CDR2 ANQGSEA, per germline. CDR3 length: 13 amino acids. This CDR3 is CSVERGGTDTQYF. The CDR3 DNA is TGCAGCGTTGAAAGGGGGGGTACAGATACGCAGTATTTT.

The rearrangement links TRBV9 to TRBJ2-2; 10 bases line up with TRBD2. Looked up from germline, CDR1 is SGDLS and CDR2 is YYNGEE. The ends lost 3 bases at V and 3 bases at J; junction bases unmatched: 5. The CDR3 length is 16 residues. The CDR3 nucleotides are TGTGCCAGCAGCGGTGCTAGCGGGGGCTACACCGGGGAGCTGTTTTTT. Translating gives CASSGASGGYTGELFF.

V is TRBV11-2 and J is TRBJ1-4; 7 bases line up with TRBD1. The V gene end was trimmed by 6 bases and the J gene end by 8 bases; junction bases not matched to a gene: 12. Per germline, CDR1 SGHAT and CDR2 FQNNGV. The CDR3 sequence is 15 residues long. Written as DNA, the CDR3 is TGTGCCAGCAGTTCGGACAGGCCTTTTGGGGAAAAACTGTTTTTT. Translation gives CASSSDRPFGEKLFF.

This clone is a singleton in its sample. The V call is TRBV5-1, the J call TRBJ2-1; 8 positions match TRBD1. Per the germline V gene, CDR1 is SGHRS and CDR2 is YFSETQ. CDR3 length: 15 amino acids. V gave up 4 bases and J gave up 4 bases; unmatched junction bases: 7. CDR3 sequence: CASSETGERYNEQFF. The CDR3 DNA sequence: TGCGCCAGCAGCGAGACAGGGGAAAGGTACAATGAGCAGTTCTTC.

The J gene is TRBJ2-6, the V gene TRBV6-6; D may be TRBD2 (6 bases). Germline lookup yields CDR1 MNHNY and CDR2 SVGAGI (reference sequence). V was shortened by 2 bases and J by 2 bases, with 7 bases between the two germline ends. The CDR3 is made up of 15 amino acids. CDR3 residues: CASSYRRAGANVLTF. The CDR3 bases are TGTGCCAGCAGTTACAGGAGGGCTGGGGCCAACGTCCTGACTTTC.

The rearrangement links TRBV10-2 to TRBJ2-7; maybe TRBD2 (5 bases). V was clipped by 6 bases and J by 4 bases, with 16 bases between them. There are 14 residues in the CDR3. Germline V CDR1 and CDR2: WSHSY, SAAADI. CDR3 in DNA: TGCGCCAGCAGAGGGAGAGGGTGGAGTTACGAGCAGTACTTC. It encodes CASRGRGWSYEQYF.

This rearrangement joins TRBV14 to TRBJ1-1; a weak D match, TRBD1 (6 bases). Trimming cost V 3 bases and J 3 bases, with 14 bases left between them. Per the germline V gene, CDR1 is SGHDN and CDR2 is FVKESK. The CDR3 consists of 15 residues. The CDR3 protein is CASSQKQGVYTEAFF. The CDR3 nucleotides are TGTGCCAGCAGCCAGAAACAGGGAGTTTACACTGAAGCTTTCTTT.